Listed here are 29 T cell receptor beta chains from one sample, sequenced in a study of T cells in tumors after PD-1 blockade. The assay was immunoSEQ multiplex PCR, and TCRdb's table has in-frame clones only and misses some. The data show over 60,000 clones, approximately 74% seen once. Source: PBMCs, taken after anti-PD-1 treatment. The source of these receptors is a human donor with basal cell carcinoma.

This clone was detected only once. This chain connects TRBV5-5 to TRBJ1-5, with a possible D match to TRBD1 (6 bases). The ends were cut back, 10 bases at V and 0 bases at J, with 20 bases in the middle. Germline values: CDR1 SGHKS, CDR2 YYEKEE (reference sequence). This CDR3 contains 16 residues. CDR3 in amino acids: CARSGGAVNSNQPQHF. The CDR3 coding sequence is TGTGCCCGTAGCGGGGGGGCAGTGAATAGCAATCAGCCCCAGCATTTT.

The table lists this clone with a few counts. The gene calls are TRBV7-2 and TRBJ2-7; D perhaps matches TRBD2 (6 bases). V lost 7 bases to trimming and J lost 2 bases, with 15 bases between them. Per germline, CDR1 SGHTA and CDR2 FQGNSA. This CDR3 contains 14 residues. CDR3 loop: CASNPGGPTYEQYF. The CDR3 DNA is TGTGCCAGCAATCCCGGGGGACCAACCTACGAGCAGTACTTC. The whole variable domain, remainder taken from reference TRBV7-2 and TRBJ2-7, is GAGVSQSPSNKVTEKGKDVELRCDPISGHTALYWYRQSLGQGLEFLIYFQGNSAPDKSGLPSDRFSAERTGGSVSTLTIQRTQQEDSAVYLCASNPGGPTYEQYFGPGTRLTVT.

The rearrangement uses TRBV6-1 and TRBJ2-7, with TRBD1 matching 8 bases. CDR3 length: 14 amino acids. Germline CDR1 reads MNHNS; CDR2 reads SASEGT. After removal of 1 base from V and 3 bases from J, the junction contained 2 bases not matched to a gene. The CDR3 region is CASSEGTGRYEQYF. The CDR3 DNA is TGTGCCAGCAGTGAAGGGACAGGGCGCTACGAGCAGTACTTC.

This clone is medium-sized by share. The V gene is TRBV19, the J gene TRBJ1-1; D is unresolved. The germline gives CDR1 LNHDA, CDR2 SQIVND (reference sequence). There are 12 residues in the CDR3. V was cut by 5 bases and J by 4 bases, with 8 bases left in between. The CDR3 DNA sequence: TGTGCCAGTAGTCCCTTGGGCACTGAAGCTTTCTTT. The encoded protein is CASSPLGTEAFF.

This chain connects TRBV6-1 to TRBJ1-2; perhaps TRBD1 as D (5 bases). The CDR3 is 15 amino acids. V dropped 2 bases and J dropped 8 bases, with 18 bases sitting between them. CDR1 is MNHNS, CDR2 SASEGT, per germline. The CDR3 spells CASSEYRRAVDGYTF. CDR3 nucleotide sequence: TGTGCCAGCAGTGAATACCGCAGGGCGGTGGACGGCTACACCTTC.

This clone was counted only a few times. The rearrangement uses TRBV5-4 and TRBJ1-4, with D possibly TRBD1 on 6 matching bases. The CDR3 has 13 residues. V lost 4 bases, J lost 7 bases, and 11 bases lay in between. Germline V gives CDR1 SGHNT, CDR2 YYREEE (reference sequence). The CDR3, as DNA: TGTGCCAGCAGCCAGGACAGCCTTGAAAAACTGTTTTTT. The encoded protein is CASSQDSLEKLFF.

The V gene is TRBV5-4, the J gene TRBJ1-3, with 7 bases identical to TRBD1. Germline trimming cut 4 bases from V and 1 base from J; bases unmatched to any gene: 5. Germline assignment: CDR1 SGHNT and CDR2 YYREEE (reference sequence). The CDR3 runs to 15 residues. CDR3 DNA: TGTGCCAGCAGCACACGACAGGGATCTGGAAACACCATATATTTT. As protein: CASSTRQGSGNTIYF. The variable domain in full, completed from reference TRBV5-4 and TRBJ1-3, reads ETGVTQSPTHLIKTRGQQVTLRCSSQSGHNTVSWYQQALGQGPQFIFQYYREEENGRGNFPPRFSGLQFPNYSSELNVNALELDDSALYLCASSTRQGSGNTIYFGEGSWLTVV.

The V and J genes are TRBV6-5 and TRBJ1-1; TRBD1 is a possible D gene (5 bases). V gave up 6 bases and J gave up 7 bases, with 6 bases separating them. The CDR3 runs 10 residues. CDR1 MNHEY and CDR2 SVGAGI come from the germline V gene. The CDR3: CASRTDEAFF. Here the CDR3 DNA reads TGTGCCAGCAGGACAGATGAAGCTTTCTTT.

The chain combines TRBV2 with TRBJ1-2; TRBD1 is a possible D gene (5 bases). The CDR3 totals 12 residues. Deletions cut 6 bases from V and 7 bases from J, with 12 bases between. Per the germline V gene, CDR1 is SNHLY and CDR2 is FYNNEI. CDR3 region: CASSGTRSGYTF. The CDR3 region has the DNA TGTGCCAGCAGCGGGACGAGATCTGGCTACACCTTC.

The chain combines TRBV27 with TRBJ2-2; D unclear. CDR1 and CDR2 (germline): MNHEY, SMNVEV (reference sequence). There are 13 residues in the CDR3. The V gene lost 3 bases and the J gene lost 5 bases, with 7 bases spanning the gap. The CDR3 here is CASSFPETGELFF. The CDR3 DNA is TGTGCCAGCAGTTTCCCGGAGACCGGGGAGCTGTTTTTT.

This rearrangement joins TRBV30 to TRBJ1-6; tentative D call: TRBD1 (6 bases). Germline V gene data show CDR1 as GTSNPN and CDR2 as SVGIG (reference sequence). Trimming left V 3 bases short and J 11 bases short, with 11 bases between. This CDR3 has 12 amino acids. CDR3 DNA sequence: TGTGCCTGGAGCCCTCAGGGGACACCCCTCCACTTT. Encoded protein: CAWSPQGTPLHF.

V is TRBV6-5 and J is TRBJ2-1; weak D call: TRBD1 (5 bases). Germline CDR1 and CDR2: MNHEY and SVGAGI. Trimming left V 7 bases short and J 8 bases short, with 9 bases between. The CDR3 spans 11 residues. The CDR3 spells CASILRDEQFF. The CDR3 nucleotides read TGTGCCAGCATTCTCAGGGATGAGCAGTTCTTC.

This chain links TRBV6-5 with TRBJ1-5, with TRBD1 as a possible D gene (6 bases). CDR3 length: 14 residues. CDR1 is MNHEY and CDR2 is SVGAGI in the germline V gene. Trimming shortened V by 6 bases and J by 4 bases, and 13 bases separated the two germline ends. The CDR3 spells CASRSNRENQPQHF. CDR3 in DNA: TGTGCCAGCAGGTCTAACAGGGAGAATCAGCCCCAGCATTTT.

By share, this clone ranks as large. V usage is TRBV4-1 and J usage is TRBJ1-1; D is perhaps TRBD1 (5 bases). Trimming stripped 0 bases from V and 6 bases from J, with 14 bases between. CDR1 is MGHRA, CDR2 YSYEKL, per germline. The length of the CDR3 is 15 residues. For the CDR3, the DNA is TGCGCCAGCAGCCAAGATAGAGGGGCTGGCTCTGAAGCTTTCTTT. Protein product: CASSQDRGAGSEAFF.

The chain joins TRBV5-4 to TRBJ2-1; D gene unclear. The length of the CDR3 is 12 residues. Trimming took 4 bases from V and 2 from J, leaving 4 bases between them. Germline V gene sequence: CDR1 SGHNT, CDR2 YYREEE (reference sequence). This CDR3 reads CASSGAYNEQFF. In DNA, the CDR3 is TGTGCCAGCAGCGGGGCCTACAATGAGCAGTTCTTC. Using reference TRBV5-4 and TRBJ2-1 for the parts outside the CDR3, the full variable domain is ETGVTQSPTHLIKTRGQQVTLRCSSQSGHNTVSWYQQALGQGPQFIFQYYREEENGRGNFPPRFSGLQFPNYSSELNVNALELDDSALYLCASSGAYNEQFFGPGTRLTVL.

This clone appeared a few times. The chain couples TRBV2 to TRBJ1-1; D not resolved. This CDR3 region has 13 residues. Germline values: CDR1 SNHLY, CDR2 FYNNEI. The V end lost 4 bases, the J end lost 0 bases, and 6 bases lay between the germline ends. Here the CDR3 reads CASSGNMNTEAFF. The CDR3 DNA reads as TGTGCCAGCAGTGGTAATATGAACACTGAAGCTTTCTTT.

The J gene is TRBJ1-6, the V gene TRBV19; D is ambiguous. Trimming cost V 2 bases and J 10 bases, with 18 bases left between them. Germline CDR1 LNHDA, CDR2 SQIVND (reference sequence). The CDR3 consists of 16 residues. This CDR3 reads CASSIRPPGLESPLHF. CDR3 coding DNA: TGTGCCAGTAGTATAAGACCGCCTGGTTTGGAATCACCCCTCCACTTT.

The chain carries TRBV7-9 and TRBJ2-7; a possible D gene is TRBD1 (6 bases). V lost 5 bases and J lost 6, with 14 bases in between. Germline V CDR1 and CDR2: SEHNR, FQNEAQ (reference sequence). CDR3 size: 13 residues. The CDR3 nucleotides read TGTGCCAGCAGCGGATTACAGGGATTCGAGCAGTACTTC. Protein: CASSGLQGFEQYF.

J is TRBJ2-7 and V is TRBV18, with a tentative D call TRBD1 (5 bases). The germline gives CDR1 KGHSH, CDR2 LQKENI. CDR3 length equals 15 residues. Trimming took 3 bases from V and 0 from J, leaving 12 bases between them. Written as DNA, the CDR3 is TGTGCCAGCTCACCCACAGGATACATCTCCTACGAGCAGTACTTC. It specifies CASSPTGYISYEQYF.

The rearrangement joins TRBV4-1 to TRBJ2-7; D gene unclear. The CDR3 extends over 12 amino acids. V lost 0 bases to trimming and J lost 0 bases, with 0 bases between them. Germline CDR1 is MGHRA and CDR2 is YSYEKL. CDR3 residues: CASSQDSYEQYF. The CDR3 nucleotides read TGCGCCAGCAGCCAAGACTCCTACGAGCAGTACTTC.

This CDR3 reads CASRGPGQGPISGNTIYF. The CDR3 region has the DNA TGTGCCAGCAGGGGCCCGGGACAGGGACCCATCTCTGGAAACACCATATATTTT. V and J are TRBV2 and TRBJ1-3, with 9 positions matching TRBD1. The CDR3 runs 18 residues. After removal of 6 bases from V and 0 bases from J, the junction contained 12 bases not matched to a gene. The germline V gene encodes CDR1 SNHLY and CDR2 FYNNEI.

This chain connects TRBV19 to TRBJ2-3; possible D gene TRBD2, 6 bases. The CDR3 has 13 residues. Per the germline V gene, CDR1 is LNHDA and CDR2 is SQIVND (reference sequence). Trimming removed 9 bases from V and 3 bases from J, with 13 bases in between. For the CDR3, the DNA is TGTGCCAGCCGGGACTTTTATACAGATACGCAGTATTTT. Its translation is CASRDFYTDTQYF.

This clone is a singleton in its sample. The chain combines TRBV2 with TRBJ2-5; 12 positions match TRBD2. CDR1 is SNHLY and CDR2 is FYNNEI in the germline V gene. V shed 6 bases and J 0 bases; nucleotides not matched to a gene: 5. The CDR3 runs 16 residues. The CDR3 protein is CASSGLAGTYQETQYF. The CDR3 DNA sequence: TGTGCCAGCAGCGGACTAGCGGGGACGTACCAAGAGACCCAGTACTTC.

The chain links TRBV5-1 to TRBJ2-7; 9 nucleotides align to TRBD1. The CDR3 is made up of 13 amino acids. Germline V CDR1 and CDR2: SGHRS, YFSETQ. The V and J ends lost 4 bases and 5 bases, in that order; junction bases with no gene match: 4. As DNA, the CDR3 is TGCGCCAGCAGCAGGGACAGGGCCGACGAGCAGTACTTC. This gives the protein CASSRDRADEQYF.

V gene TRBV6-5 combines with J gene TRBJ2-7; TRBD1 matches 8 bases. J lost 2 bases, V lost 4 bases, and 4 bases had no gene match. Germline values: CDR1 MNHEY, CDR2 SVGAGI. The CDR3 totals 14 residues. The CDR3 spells CASSSWTGTYEQYF. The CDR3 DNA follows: TGTGCCAGCAGTTCGTGGACAGGGACCTACGAGCAGTACTTC.

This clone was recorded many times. The CDR3 DNA sequence: TGTGCCAAGGACAGGAACTACGAGCAGTACTTC. As protein: CAKDRNYEQYF. This chain connects TRBV19 to TRBJ2-7, with 7 nucleotides matching TRBD1. Germline CDR1 LNHDA, CDR2 SQIVND (reference sequence). Unmatched junction bases numbered 3, after V lost 10 bases and J lost 3 bases. CDR3 length equals 11 residues.

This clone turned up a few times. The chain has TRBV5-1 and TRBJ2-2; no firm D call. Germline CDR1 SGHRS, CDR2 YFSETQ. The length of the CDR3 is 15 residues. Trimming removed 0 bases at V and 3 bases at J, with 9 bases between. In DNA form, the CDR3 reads TGCGCCAGCAGCTTGGTGTCTGGAGACACCGGGGAGCTGTTTTTT. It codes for CASSLVSGDTGELFF.

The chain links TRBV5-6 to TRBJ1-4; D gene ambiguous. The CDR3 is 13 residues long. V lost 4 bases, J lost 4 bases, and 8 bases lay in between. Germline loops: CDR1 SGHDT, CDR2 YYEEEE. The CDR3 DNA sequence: TGTGCCAGCAGCCCGTCGCATAATGAAAAACTGTTTTTT. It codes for CASSPSHNEKLFF. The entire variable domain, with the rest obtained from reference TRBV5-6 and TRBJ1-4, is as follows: DAGVTQSPTHLIKTRGQQVTLRCSPKSGHDTVSWYQQALGQGPQFIFQYYEEEERQRGNFPDRFSGHQFPNYSSELNVNALLLGDSALYLCASSPSHNEKLFFGSGTQLSVL.

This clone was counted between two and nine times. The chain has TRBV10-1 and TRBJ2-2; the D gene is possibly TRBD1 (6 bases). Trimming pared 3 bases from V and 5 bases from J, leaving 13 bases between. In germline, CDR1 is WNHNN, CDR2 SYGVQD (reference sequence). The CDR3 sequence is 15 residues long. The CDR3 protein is CASSDPPTGTGELFF. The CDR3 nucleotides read TGCGCCAGCAGTGACCCGCCAACAGGGACCGGGGAGCTGTTTTTT.